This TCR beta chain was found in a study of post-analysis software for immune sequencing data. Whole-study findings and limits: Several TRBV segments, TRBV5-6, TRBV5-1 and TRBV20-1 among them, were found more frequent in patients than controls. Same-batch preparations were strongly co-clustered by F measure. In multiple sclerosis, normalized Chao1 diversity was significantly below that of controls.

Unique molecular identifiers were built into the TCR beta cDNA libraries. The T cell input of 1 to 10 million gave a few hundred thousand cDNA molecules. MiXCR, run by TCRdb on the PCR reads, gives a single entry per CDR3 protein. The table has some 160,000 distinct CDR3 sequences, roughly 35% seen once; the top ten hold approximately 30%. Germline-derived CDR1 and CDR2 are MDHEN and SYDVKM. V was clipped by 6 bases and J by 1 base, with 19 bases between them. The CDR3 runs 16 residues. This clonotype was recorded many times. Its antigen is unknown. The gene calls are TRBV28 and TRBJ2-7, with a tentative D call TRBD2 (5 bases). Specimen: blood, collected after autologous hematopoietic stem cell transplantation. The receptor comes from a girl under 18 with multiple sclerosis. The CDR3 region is CASSAQAAGKSYEQYF. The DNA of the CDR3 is TGTGCCAGCAGCGCCCAAGCAGCCGGGAAATCCTACGAGCAGTACTTC.